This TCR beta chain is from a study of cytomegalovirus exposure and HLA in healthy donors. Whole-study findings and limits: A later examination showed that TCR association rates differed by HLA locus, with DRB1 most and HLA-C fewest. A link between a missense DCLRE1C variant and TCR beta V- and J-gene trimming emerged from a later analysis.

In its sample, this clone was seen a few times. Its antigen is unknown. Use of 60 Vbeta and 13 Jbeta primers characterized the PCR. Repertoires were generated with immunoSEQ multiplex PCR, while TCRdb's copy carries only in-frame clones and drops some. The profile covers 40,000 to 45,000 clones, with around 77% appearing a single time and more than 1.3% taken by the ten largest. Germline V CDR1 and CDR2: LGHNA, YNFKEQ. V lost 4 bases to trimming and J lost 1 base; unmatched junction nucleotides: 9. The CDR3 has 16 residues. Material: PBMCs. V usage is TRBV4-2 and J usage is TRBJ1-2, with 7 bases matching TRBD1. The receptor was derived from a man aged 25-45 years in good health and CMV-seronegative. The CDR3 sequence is CASSPSTGPLNYGYTF. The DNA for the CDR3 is TGTGCCAGCAGCCCGTCGACAGGGCCCCTTAACTATGGCTACACCTTC.